The sequence of this T cell receptor beta chain was determined in a study of blood T cells in healthy people across ages. Study-wide points: Getting older went along with TCR beta diversity per million T cells dropping roughly linearly.

A sample-barcoded 5' primer and a J-beta primer mix were used in a second PCR of roughly 6 to 11 cycles. Carrying 12 random nucleotides, a template-switch adaptor labeled each individual cDNA molecule. From each sample, at least 2.5 million paired-end reads containing CDR3 were obtained. TCRdb recomputed calls from the 5' RACE reads with MiXCR, one row per CDR3 protein. The table shows roughly 800,000 distinct CDR3 sequences, with roughly 24% occurring only once. In its sample, this clonotype was seen a few times. The antigen is undetermined. These same records also appear under a second study, on T cells of mothers and their children. This second report adds: Second-PCR primer M1S introduced sample barcodes and 2-4 random nucleotides.

The TCR originated in a boy aged 5-17 years in good health. The material sequenced was blood.

Here the CDR3 reads CASRWGSTGELFF. The CDR3 nucleotides are TGTGCCAGCCGGTGGGGGAGCACCGGGGAGCTGTTTTTT. This rearrangement joins TRBV12-3 or TRBV12-4 to TRBJ2-2; D may be TRBD1 or TRBD2 (5 bases each). V lost 8 bases to trimming and J lost 4 bases, with 11 bases between them. CDR3 length: 13 residues.